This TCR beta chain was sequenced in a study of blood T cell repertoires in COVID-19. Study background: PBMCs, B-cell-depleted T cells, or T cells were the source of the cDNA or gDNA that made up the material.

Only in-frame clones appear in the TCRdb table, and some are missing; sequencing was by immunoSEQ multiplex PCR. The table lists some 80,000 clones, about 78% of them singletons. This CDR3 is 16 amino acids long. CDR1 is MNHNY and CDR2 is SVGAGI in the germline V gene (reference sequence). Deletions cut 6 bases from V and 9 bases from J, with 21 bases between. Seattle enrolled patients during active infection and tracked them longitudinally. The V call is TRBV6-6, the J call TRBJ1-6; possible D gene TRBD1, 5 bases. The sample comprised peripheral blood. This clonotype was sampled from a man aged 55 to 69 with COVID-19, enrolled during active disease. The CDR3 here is CASSQGGWGGSSPLHF. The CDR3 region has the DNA TGTGCCAGCAGCCAAGGCGGGTGGGGGGGGAGTTCACCCCTCCACTTT.